These T cell receptor beta chains were read from a single sample in a study of memory CD8 T cells in hepatitis C reinfection. Here immunoSEQ multiplex PCR was the method, and the copy in TCRdb shows in-frame clones only, minus some. The sample contains some 40,000 clones, approximately 87% of which appear only once. Sequenced: naive CD8+ T cells sorted from blood. The origin of the receptors is a man between 18 and 29 years old with hepatitis C virus infection. Each CDR3 is given with its conserved first and last residue. Each record gives: J gene, D gene, V gene, CDR3 protein, CDR3 DNA. A D gene is named only where the DNA matches it firmly.

J gene: TRBJ1-6
D gene: NA
V gene: TRBV9
CDR3 protein: CASSVTEGSPLHF
CDR3 DNA: TGTGCCAGCAGCGTGACCGAGGGTTCACCCCTCCACTTT

J gene: TRBJ1-5
D gene: NA
V gene: TRBV30
CDR3 protein: CAWSTGSGQPQHF
CDR3 DNA: TGTGCCTGGAGTACAGGGTCGGGTCAGCCCCAGCATTTT

J gene: TRBJ2-1
D gene: NA
V gene: TRBV27
CDR3 protein: CASSFTGNEQFF
CDR3 DNA: TGTGCCAGCAGCTTTACAGGGAATGAGCAGTTCTTC

J gene: TRBJ2-3
D gene: NA
V gene: TRBV4-1
CDR3 protein: CASSQGPGGTDTQYF
CDR3 DNA: TGCGCCAGCAGCCAAGGGCCAGGGGGGACAGATACGCAGTATTTT

J gene: TRBJ2-3
D gene: TRBD2
V gene: TRBV5-4
CDR3 protein: CASSSSSGEGMDTQYF
CDR3 DNA: TGTGCCAGCAGCTCAAGTAGCGGGGAAGGGATGGATACGCAGTATTTT

J gene: TRBJ2-5
D gene: TRBD2
V gene: TRBV7-9
CDR3 protein: CASSPRTSGRVGETQYF
CDR3 DNA: TGTGCCAGCAGCCCGCGGACTAGCGGGAGAGTAGGGGAGACCCAGTACTTC

J gene: TRBJ2-1
D gene: TRBD1
V gene: TRBV27
CDR3 protein: CASSWTGYNEQFF
CDR3 DNA: TGTGCCAGCAGTTGGACAGGGTACAATGAGCAGTTCTTC

J gene: TRBJ2-1
D gene: NA
V gene: TRBV10-2
CDR3 protein: CASEGVSNEQFF
CDR3 DNA: TGCGCCAGCGAGGGGGTCAGTAATGAGCAGTTCTTC

J gene: TRBJ2-5
D gene: NA
V gene: TRBV7-8
CDR3 protein: CASSTDSLETQYF
CDR3 DNA: TGTGCCAGCAGCACGGACAGTTTGGAGACCCAGTACTTC

J gene: TRBJ1-2
D gene: NA
V gene: TRBV6-5
CDR3 protein: CASSDGVRSYGYTF
CDR3 DNA: TGTGCCAGCAGTGACGGGGTCAGATCCTATGGCTACACCTTC

J gene: TRBJ2-1
D gene: TRBD2
V gene: TRBV7-9
CDR3 protein: CASSPQPGGGGDEQFF
CDR3 DNA: TGTGCCAGCAGCCCACAGCCCGGCGGGGGTGGCGATGAGCAGTTCTTC

J gene: TRBJ2-7
D gene: NA
V gene: TRBV14
CDR3 protein: CASSRLGFYEQYF
CDR3 DNA: TGTGCCAGCAGCCGACTAGGTTTCTACGAGCAGTACTTC